This T cell receptor (beta chain) was profiled in a study of cytomegalovirus exposure and HLA in healthy donors. Study results and limitations: The study flagged approximately 180 TCR beta chains as cytomegalovirus-associated.

Germline lookup yields CDR1 SNHLY and CDR2 FYNNEI. This CDR3 has 15 amino acids. Trimming pared 3 bases from V and 2 bases from J, leaving 11 bases between. Primers: 60 Vbeta forward and 13 Jbeta reverse. Only in-frame clones appear in the TCRdb table, and some are missing; sequencing was by immunoSEQ multiplex PCR. The sample contains some 250,000 clones, 82% of which appear only once. To note about this clone: The antigen is not known.

The chain uses TRBV2 and TRBJ2-1; D perhaps matches TRBD1 (5 bases). Material: PBMCs. The TCR was taken from a woman between 40 and 50 years old in good health and CMV-seropositive. In nucleotides, the CDR3 is TGTGCCAGCAGTGAGTCGACAGTCCCCTACAATGAGCAGTTCTTC. Amino acid sequence: CASSESTVPYNEQFF. The variable domain in full, completed from reference TRBV2 and TRBJ2-1, reads EPEVTQTPSHQVTQMGQEVILRCVPISNHLYFYWYRQILGQKVEFLVSFYNNEISEKSEIFDDQFSVERPDGSNFTLKIRSTKLEDSAMYFCASSESTVPYNEQFFGPGTRLTVL.